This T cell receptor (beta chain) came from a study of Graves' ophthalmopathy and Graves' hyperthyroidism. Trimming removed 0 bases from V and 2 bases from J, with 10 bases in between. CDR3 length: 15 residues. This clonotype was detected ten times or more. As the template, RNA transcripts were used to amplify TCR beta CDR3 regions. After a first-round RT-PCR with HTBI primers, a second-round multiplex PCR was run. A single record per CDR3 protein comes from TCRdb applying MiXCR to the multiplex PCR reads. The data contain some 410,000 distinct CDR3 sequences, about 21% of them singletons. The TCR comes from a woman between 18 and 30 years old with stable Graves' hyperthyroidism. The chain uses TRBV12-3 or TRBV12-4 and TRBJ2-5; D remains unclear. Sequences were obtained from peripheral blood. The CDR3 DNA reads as TGTGCCAGCAGTTTAGCGCATTTGGGACAAGAGACCCAGTACTTC. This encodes CASSLAHLGQETQYF.